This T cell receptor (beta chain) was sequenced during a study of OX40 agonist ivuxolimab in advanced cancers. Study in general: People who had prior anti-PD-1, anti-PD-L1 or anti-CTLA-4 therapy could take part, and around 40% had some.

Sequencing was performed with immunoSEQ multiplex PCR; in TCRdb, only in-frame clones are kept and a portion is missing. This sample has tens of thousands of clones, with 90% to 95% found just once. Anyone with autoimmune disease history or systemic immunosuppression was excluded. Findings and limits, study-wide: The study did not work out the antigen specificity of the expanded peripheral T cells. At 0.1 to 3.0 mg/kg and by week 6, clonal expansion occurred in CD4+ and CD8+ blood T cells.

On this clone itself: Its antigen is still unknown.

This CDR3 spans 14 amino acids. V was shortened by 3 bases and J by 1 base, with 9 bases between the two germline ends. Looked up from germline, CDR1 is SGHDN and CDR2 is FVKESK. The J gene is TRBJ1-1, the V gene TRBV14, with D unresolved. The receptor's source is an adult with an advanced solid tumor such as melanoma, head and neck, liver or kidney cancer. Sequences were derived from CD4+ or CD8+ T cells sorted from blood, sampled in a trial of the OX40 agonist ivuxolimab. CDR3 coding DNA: TGTGCCAGCAGCCATGTCGGAAGGAACACTGAAGCTTTCTTT. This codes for CASSHVGRNTEAFF.